This is a list of T cell receptor beta chains from one sample in a study of cytomegalovirus exposure and HLA in healthy donors. Assay used: immunoSEQ multiplex PCR; TCRdb lists only in-frame clones, some missing. The sample contains more than 60,000 clones, about 89% of which appear only once. Material for sequencing was PBMCs. All receptors derive from a woman aged 18 to 35 in good health and CMV-seronegative. Both conserved end residues are trimmed from each CDR3. The order of the fields is J gene, V gene, CDR3 protein.

TRBJ2-7	TRBV27	ASSPHPGTGGSYEQY
TRBJ1-1	TRBV6-1	ASSALDRGGEAF
TRBJ2-1	TRBV7-3	ASSFLLAGYNEQF
TRBJ2-2	TRBV6-5	ASNLAGGRTGELF
TRBJ2-1	TRBV28	ASSFLLGQF
TRBJ2-3	TRBV5-1	ASSLVAGGTDTQY
TRBJ1-6	TRBV12-5	ATSEGQNNSPLH
TRBJ1-2	TRBV5-4	ASSLSGDYGYT
TRBJ1-2	TRBV2	ASSDRDRGAGGYT
TRBJ1-3	TRBV9	ASSVTPGQATVGNTIY
TRBJ2-7	TRBV28	ASSLWSYEQY
TRBJ1-1	TRBV4-3	ASSRQRNTEAF
TRBJ2-1	TRBV2	ASTLLAGGFEQF
TRBJ1-3	TRBV27	ASTMTDLGNTIY
TRBJ2-4	TRBV4-2	ASSQEVPTLLAKNIQY
TRBJ2-3	TRBV21-1	ASSKPAGGLRDTQY
TRBJ1-4	TRBV7-2	ASSPRRSSNEKLF
TRBJ2-5	TRBV29-1	SVSSGQETQY
TRBJ2-3	TRBV6-1	ASSIGGEPADTQY
TRBJ2-3	TRBV27	ASSFRHRLAGGTDTQY
TRBJ1-1	TRBV27	ASRNRTGRQNTEAF
TRBJ2-3	TRBV14	ASSQFGGTDTQY
TRBJ1-3	TRBV6-1	ASSVLRGSGNTIY
TRBJ2-5	TRBV6-5	ASSYSQGDGETQY